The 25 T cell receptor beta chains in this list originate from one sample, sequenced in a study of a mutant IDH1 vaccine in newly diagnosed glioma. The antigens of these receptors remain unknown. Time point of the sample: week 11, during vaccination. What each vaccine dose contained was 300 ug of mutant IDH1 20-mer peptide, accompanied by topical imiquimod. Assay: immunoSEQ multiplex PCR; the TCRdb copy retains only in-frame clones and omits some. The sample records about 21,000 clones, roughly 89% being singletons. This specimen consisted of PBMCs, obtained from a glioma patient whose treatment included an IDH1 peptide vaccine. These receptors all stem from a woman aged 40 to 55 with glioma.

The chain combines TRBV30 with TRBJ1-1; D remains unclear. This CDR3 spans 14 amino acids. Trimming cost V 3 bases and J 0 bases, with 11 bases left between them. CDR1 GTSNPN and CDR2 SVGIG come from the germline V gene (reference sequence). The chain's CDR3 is CAWSARVLNTEAFF. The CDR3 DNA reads TGTGCCTGGAGCGCAAGAGTCTTGAACACTGAAGCTTTCTTT.

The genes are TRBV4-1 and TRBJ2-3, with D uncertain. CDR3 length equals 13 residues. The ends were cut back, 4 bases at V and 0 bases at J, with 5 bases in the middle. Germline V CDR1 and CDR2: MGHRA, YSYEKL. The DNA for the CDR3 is TGCGCCAGCAGCCTAACTAGCACAGATACGCAGTATTTT. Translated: CASSLTSTDTQYF.

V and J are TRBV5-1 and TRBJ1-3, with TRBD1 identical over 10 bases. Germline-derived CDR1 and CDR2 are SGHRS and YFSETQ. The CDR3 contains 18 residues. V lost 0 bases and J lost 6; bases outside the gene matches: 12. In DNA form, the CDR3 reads TGCGCCAGCAGCTTGGGGGCTGCCCGCGGGACAGGGGTAAACACCATATATTTT. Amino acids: CASSLGAARGTGVNTIYF.

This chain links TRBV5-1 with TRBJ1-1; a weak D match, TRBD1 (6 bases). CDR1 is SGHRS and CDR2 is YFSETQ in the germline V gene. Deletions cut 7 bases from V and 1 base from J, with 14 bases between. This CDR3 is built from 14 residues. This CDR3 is CASSWGQRNTEAFF. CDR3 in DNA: TGCGCCAGCTCCTGGGGGCAAAGGAACACTGAAGCTTTCTTT. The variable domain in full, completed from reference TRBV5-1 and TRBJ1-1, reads KAGVTQTPRYLIKTRGQQVTLSCSPISGHRSVSWYQQTPGQGLQFLFEYFSETQRNKGNFPGRFSGRQFSNSRSEMNVSTLELGDSALYLCASSWGQRNTEAFFGQGTRLTVV.

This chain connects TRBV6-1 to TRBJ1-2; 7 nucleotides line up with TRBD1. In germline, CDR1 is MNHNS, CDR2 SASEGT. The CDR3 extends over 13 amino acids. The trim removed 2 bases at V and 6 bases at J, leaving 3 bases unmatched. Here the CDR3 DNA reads TGTGCCAGCAGTGAAAGGGGGCGGAATGGCTACACCTTC. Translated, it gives CASSERGRNGYTF.

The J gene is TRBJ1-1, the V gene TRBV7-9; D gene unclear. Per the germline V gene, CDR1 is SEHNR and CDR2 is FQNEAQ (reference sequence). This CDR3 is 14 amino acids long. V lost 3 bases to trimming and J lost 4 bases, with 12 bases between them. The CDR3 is CASSLARMGTEAFF. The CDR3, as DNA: TGTGCCAGCAGCTTGGCCCGAATGGGCACTGAAGCTTTCTTT.

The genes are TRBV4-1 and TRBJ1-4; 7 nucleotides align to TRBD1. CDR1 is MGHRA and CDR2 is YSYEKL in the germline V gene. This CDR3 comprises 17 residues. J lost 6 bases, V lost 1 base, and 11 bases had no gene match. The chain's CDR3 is CASSQVGGGGGDEKLFF. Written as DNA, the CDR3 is TGCGCCAGCAGCCAAGTAGGAGGCGGAGGGGGCGATGAAAAACTGTTTTTT.

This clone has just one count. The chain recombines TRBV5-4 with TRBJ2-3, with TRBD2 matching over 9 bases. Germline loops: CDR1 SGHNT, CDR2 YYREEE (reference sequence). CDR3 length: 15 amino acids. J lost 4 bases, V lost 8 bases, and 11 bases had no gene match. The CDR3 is CASLRAGGPADTQYF. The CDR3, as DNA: TGTGCCAGTCTAAGGGCGGGAGGGCCCGCAGATACGCAGTATTTT.

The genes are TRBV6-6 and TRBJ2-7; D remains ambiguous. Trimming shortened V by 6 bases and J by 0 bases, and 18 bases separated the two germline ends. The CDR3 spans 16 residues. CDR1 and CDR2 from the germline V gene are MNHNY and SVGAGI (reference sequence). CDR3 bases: TGTGCCAGCAGCCTAAAGACCGTCCCCCTCTCCTACGAGCAGTACTTC. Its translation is CASSLKTVPLSYEQYF.

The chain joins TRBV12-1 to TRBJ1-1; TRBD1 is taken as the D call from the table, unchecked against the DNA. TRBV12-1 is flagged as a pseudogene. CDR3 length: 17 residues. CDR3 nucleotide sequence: TGTGCCAGCAGCAGCCGGGACAGAAAAAGATTTTTTTCTGAAGCTTTCTTT. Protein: CASSSRDRKRFFSEAFF.

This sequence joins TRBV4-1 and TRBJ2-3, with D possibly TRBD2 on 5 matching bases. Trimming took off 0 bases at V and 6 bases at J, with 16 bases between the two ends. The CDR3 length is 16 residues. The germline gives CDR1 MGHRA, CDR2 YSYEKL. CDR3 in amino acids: CASSQDESGALDTQYF. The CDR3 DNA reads TGCGCCAGCAGCCAAGATGAGAGCGGAGCCCTGGATACGCAGTATTTT.

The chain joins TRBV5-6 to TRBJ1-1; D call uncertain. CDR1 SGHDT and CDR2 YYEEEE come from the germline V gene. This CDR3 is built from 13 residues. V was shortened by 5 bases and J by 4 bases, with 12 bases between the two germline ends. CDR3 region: CASSLGVGTEAFF. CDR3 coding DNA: TGTGCCAGCAGTTTAGGCGTTGGCACTGAAGCTTTCTTT. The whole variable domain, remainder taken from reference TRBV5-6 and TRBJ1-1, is DAGVTQSPTHLIKTRGQQVTLRCSPKSGHDTVSWYQQALGQGPQFIFQYYEEEERQRGNFPDRFSGHQFPNYSSELNVNALLLGDSALYLCASSLGVGTEAFFGQGTRLTVV.

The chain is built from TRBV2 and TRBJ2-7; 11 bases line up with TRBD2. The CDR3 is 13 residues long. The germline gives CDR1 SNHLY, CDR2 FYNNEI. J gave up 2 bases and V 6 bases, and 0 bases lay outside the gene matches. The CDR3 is CASRLAGAYEQYF. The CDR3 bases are TGTGCCAGCAGACTAGCGGGGGCCTACGAGCAGTACTTC.

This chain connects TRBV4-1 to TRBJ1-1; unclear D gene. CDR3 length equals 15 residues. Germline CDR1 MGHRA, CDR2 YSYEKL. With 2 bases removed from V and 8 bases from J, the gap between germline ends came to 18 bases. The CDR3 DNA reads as TGCGCCAGCAGCCAATTTTTTGTTGGCTCTGGAGAAGCTTTCTTT. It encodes CASSQFFVGSGEAFF.

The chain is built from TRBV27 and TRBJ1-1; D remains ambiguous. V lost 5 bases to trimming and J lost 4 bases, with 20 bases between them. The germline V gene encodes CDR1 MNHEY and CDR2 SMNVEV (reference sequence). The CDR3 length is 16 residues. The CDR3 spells CASSDLKEVVRTEAFF. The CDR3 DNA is TGTGCCAGCAGTGACCTTAAGGAGGTCGTCCGCACTGAAGCTTTCTTT.

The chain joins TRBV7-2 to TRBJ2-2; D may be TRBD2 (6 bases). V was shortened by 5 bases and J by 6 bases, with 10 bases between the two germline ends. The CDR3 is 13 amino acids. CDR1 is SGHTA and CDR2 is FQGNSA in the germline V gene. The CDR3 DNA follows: TGTGCCAGCAGCCCATGGAGGGCCGGGGAGCTGTTTTTT. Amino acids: CASSPWRAGELFF.

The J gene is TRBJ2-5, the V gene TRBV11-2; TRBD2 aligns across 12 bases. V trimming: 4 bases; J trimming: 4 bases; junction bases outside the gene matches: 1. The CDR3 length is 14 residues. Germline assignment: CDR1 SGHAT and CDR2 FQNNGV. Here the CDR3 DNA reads TGTGCCAGCAGCTGGACTAGCGGGACAGAGACCCAGTACTTC. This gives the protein CASSWTSGTETQYF.

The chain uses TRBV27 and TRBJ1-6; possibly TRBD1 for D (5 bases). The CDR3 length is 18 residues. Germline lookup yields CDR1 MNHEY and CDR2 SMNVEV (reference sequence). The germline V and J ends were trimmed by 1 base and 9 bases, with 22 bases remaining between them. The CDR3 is CASSLWAIVSGQLSPLHF. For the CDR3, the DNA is TGTGCCAGCAGTTTATGGGCCATAGTTTCAGGGCAACTTTCACCCCTCCACTTT.

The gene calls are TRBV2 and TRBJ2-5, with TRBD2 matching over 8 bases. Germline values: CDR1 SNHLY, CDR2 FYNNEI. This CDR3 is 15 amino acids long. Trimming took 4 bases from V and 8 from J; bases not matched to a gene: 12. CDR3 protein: CASSVTLAVAITQYF. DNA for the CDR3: TGTGCCAGCAGTGTGACACTAGCGGTGGCTATTACCCAGTACTTC. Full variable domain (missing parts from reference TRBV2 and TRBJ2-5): EPEVTQTPSHQVTQMGQEVILRCVPISNHLYFYWYRQILGQKVEFLVSFYNNEISEKSEIFDDQFSVERPDGSNFTLKIRSTKLEDSAMYFCASSVTLAVAITQYFGPGTRLLVL.

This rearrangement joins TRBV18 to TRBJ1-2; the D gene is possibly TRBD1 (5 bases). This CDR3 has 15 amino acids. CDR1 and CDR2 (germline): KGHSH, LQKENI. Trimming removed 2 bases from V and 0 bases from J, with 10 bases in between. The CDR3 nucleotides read TGTGCCAGCTCACCAAGACAGAACGCTAACTATGGCTACACCTTC. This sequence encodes CASSPRQNANYGYTF. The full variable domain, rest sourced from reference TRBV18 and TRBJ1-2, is NAGVMQNPRHLVRRRGQEARLRCSPMKGHSHVYWYRQLPEEGLKFMVYLQKENIIDESGMPKERFSAEFPKEGPSILRIQQVVRGDSAAYFCASSPRQNANYGYTFGSGTRLTVV.

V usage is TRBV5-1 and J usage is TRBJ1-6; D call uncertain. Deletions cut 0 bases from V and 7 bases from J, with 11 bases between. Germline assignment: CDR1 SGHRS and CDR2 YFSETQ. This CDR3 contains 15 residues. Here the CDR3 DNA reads TGCGCCAGCAGCTTGGCCGGGGAACCAAATTCACCCCTCCACTTT. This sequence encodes CASSLAGEPNSPLHF.

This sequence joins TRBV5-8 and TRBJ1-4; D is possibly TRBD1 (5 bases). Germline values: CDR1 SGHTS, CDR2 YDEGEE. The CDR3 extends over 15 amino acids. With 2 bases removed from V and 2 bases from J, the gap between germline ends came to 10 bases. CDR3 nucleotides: TGTGCCAGCAGCTTACGGGGGTTTACTAATGAAAAACTGTTTTTT. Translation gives CASSLRGFTNEKLFF.

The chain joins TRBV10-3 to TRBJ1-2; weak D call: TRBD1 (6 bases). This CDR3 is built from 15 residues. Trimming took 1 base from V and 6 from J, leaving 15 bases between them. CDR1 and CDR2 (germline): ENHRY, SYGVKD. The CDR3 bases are TGTGCCATCAGTGAGTTAAGCACAGGGATTAATGGCTACACCTTC. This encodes CAISELSTGINGYTF.

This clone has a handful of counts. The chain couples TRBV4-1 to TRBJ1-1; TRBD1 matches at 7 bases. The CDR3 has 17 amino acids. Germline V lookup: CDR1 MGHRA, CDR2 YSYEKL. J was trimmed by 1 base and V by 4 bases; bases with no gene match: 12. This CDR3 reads CASSPTRQGSRNTEAFF. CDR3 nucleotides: TGCGCCAGCAGCCCCACGAGACAGGGATCCCGGAACACTGAAGCTTTCTTT.

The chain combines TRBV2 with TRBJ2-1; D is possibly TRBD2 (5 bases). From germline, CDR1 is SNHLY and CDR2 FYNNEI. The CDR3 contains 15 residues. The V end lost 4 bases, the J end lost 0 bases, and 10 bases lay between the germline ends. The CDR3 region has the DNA TGTGCCAGCAGTGGGACTCTCGGCTCCTACAATGAGCAGTTCTTC. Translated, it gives CASSGTLGSYNEQFF.